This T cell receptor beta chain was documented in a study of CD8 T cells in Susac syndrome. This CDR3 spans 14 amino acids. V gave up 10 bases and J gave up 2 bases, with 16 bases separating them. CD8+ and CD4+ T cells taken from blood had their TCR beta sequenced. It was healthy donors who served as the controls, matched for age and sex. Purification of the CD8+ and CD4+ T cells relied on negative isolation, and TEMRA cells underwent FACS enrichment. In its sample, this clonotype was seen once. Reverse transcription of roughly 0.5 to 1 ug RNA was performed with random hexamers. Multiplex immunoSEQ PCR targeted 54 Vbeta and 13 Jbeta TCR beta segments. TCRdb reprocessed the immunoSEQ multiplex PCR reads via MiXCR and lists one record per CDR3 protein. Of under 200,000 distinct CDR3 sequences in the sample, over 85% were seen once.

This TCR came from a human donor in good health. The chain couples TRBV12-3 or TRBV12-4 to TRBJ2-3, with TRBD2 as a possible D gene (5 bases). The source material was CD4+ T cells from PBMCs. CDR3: CATGWTGSTDTQYF. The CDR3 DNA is TGTGCCACCGGCTGGACGGGGTCCACAGATACGCAGTATTTT.